A single sample gave rise to the 27 T cell receptor beta chains below, sequenced in a study of prognosis after radiotherapy for stage I lung cancer (dated by TCRdb to about 2021). Reads for this sample came from an Illumina HiSeq 3000. Two rounds of multiplex PCR were used to amplify the TCR beta CDR3 region from genomic DNA. The first PCR round used primers specific to each TRBV and TRBJ gene, and the primer sequences were filed in Chinese patent CN105087789A. TCRdb trimmed public reads at Q25 via fastp, called clones via MiXCR and kept in-frame beta chains. Identical CDR3 protein sequences are pooled into one entry, listed with their most common genes and DNA. In this sample the table shows some 11,000 distinct CDR3 sequences, around 55% of which occur a single time. The top ten constitute around 6.5% of the sample. The material was PBMCs, obtained before or after stereotactic body radiation therapy (not recorded which). These TCRs come from a donor aged 50 or older with non-small cell lung cancer.

This clonotype was seen ten or more times. The chain carries TRBV9 and TRBJ2-6; D possibly corresponds to TRBD1 (6 bases). Trimming stripped 1 base from V and 4 bases from J, with 15 bases between. There are 17 residues in the CDR3. Germline CDR1 reads SGDLS; CDR2 reads YYNGEE. The CDR3: CASSVTGTVRGANVLTF. In DNA, the CDR3 is TGTGCCAGCAGCGTAACAGGGACCGTTCGAGGGGCCAACGTCCTGACTTTC.

This clonotype is medium-sized. The CDR3 DNA is TGTGCCAGCAGTACCCCCCCGGGAGGGAAGTTCTTC. This gives the protein CASSTPPGGKFF. The chain links TRBV6-1 to TRBJ2-1, with 8 nucleotides matching TRBD2. CDR3 size: 12 residues. CDR1 is MNHNS, CDR2 SASEGT, per germline. J was trimmed by 14 bases and V by 5 bases; bases with no gene match: 8.

On this clonotype: A much bigger clone sits one base away, suggesting this may be a read error. The chain couples TRBV5-1 to TRBJ2-3; no reliable D call. This CDR3 contains 13 residues. The germline gives CDR1 SGHRS, CDR2 YFSETQ. The V end was cut by 0 bases, the J end by 7 bases, with 9 bases between. CDR3 sequence reads: CASSLGRQHTQYF. CDR3 coding DNA: TGCGCCAGCAGCTTGGGACGACAACATACGCAGTATTTT.

This clonotype is deemed medium-sized. This chain uses TRBV9 with TRBJ2-1; 7 nucleotides align to TRBD2. Looked up from germline, CDR1 is SGDLS and CDR2 is YYNGEE. This CDR3 has 16 amino acids. V lost 0 bases, J lost 2 bases, and 5 bases stayed unmatched. The CDR3 DNA is TGTGCCAGCAGCGTAGCTGCTAGCGGCCCCTACAATGAGCAGTTCTTC. This encodes CASSVAASGPYNEQFF. Using reference TRBV9 and TRBJ2-1 for the parts outside the CDR3, the full variable domain is DSGVTQTPKHLITATGQRVTLRCSPRSGDLSVYWYQQSLDQGLQFLIQYYNGEERAKGNILERFSAQQFPDLHSELNLSSLELGDSALYFCASSVAASGPYNEQFFGPGTRLTVL.

Points on this clonotype: Since no conserved phenylalanine or tryptophan closes the CDR3, a read error is the likely cause. The V and J genes are TRBV12-3 or TRBV12-4 and TRBJ1-1; D gene ambiguous. The germline V and J ends were trimmed by 1 base and 4 bases, with 10 bases remaining between them. The CDR3 contains 14 residues. This CDR3 reads CASSLGRSGTEAFS. The CDR3 DNA follows: TGTGCCAGCAGTTTAGGGCGAAGTGGCACTGAAGCTTTCTCT.

This clonotype was seen once. The chain recombines TRBV6-1 with TRBJ2-3, with TRBD1 identical over 8 bases. The ends lost 6 bases at V and 6 bases at J; junction bases unmatched: 11. Germline V gene sequence: CDR1 MNHNS, CDR2 SASEGT. There are 15 residues in the CDR3. In nucleotides, the CDR3 is TGTGCCAGCAGCCCGACAGGGGCCGGTACCGATACGCAGTATTTT. This gives the protein CASSPTGAGTDTQYF.

The chain recombines TRBV7-2 with TRBJ2-7, with 8 bases lining up with TRBD1. Per the germline V gene, CDR1 is SGHTA and CDR2 is FQGNSA. The junction had 6 bases not matched to a gene; V was cut back by 5 bases and J by 3 bases. The CDR3 spans 14 residues. This CDR3 is CASSPTGQDYEQYF. CDR3 nucleotides: TGTGCCAGCAGCCCGACGGGACAGGACTACGAGCAGTACTTC.

The gene calls are TRBV13 and TRBJ1-2; no clear D gene. Germline CDR1 is PRHDT and CDR2 is FYEKMQ (reference sequence). Trimming left V 0 bases short and J 7 bases short, with 6 bases between. The CDR3 is made up of 12 amino acids. CDR3 nucleotide sequence: TGTGCCAGCAGCTTAGGCCACGGTGGCTACACCTTC. The encoded protein is CASSLGHGGYTF.

As concerns this clonotype: Since no conserved phenylalanine or tryptophan closes the CDR3, a read error is the likely cause. No DNA is shown, since the ends of the CDR3 on it are uncertain; the CDR3 is the one TCRdb lists. The chain carries TRBV6-2 or TRBV6-3 and TRBJ2-7; the tabulated D call, TRBD2, remains unverified against the DNA. The length of the CDR3 is 16 amino acids, counting both ends. The germline gives CDR1 MNHEY, CDR2 SVGEGT. This CDR3 is CASSLGLAGGYYEQYI.

The chain joins TRBV6-5 to TRBJ1-5, with 12 nucleotides matching TRBD1. The CDR3 is 15 amino acids. Germline V gene lookup returns CDR1 MNHEY and CDR2 SVGAGI. The trim removed 2 bases at V and 7 bases at J, leaving 3 bases unmatched. DNA of the CDR3: TGTGCCAGCAGTTACGGGACAGGGGGCGGCCAGCCCCAGCATTTT. Protein: CASSYGTGGGQPQHF.

The chain carries TRBV28 and TRBJ1-2, with D perhaps matching TRBD1 (5 bases). Germline CDR1 MDHEN, CDR2 SYDVKM. This CDR3 is 13 amino acids long. V lost 5 bases, J lost 4 bases, and 11 bases lay in between. Here the CDR3 DNA reads TGTGCCAGCAGTCCAGAGGGACTCTATGGCTACACCTTC. It specifies CASSPEGLYGYTF.

The rearrangement uses TRBV6-5 and TRBJ2-3; 9 bases agree with TRBD2. There are 16 residues in the CDR3. Germline V gene sequence: CDR1 MNHEY, CDR2 SVGAGI. With V trimmed by 2 bases and J by 0 bases, 3 bases remained unmatched. The CDR3 reads CASSYPSGTSTDTQYF. As DNA, the CDR3 is TGTGCCAGCAGTTACCCTAGCGGGACTAGCACAGATACGCAGTATTTT.

This clonotype is a singleton in its sample. Just one base apart from a much larger clone, this may be a read error. The chain links TRBV7-2 to TRBJ2-6; 9 positions match TRBD1. This CDR3 is 18 amino acids long. V gave up 7 bases and J gave up 4 bases; unmatched junction bases: 14. CDR1 is SGHTA and CDR2 is FQGNSA in the germline V gene. The CDR3 is CASISRPGTGFGANVLTF. CDR3 nucleotide sequence: TGTGCCAGCATCTCACGTCCCGGGACAGGGTTCGGGGCCAACGTCCTGACTTTC.

The rearrangement joins TRBV5-1 to TRBJ2-7; 11 bases line up with TRBD1. The CDR3 length is 15 residues. V lost 4 bases, J lost 3 bases, and 6 bases stayed unmatched. The germline V gene has CDR1 SGHRS and CDR2 YFSETQ. The CDR3 reads CASSGGQGVNYEQYF. The CDR3 DNA reads TGCGCCAGCAGCGGGGGACAGGGGGTGAACTACGAGCAGTACTTC.

By sample share, this clonotype is medium-sized. This chain links TRBV4-1 with TRBJ2-2, with 12 bases aligning to TRBD2. Germline trimming cut 5 bases from V and 1 base from J; bases unmatched to any gene: 14. Per the germline V gene, CDR1 is MGHRA and CDR2 is YSYEKL. The CDR3 runs to 20 residues. CDR3 DNA: TGCGCCAGCAGCACCCCCCGGGTACTAGCGGGAGGAGAGAACACCGGGGAGCTGTTTTTT. It yields the protein CASSTPRVLAGGENTGELFF.

The chain employs TRBV24-1 and TRBJ2-7, with 7 positions matching TRBD1. This CDR3 has 13 residues. V dropped 9 bases and J dropped 2; count of bases not matched to a gene: 6. Germline V gene data show CDR1 as KGHDR and CDR2 as SFDVKD. CDR3 DNA: TGTGCCACCCTAGGGGGCGGAACCTACGAGCAGTACTTC. It yields the protein CATLGGGTYEQYF.

This clonotype is judged medium-sized. The gene calls are TRBV5-1 and TRBJ2-6; D perhaps matches TRBD2 (6 bases). This CDR3 region has 15 residues. The germline V gene encodes CDR1 SGHRS and CDR2 YFSETQ. Deletions cut 4 bases from V and 4 bases from J, with 12 bases between. The CDR3 region has the DNA TGCGCCAGCAGCGCGGGGCGTTCCGGGGCCAACGTCCTGACTTTC. Its translation: CASSAGRSGANVLTF.

Only one count was recorded for this clonotype. The chain recombines TRBV9 with TRBJ2-3; D is possibly TRBD2 (6 bases). Looked up from germline, CDR1 is SGDLS and CDR2 is YYNGEE. The V end was cut by 2 bases, the J end by 5 bases, with 9 bases between. The CDR3 covers 13 residues. Written as DNA, the CDR3 is TGTGCCAGCAGCGTTGGGGAGGTAGATACGCAGTATTTT. Protein sequence: CASSVGEVDTQYF.

The rearrangement links TRBV6-4 to TRBJ2-1, with 8 bases fitting TRBD2. V was pared by 2 bases and J by 3 bases, with 6 bases of the junction left unmatched. Germline V gene data show CDR1 as MRHNA and CDR2 as SNTAGT. CDR3 length: 16 amino acids. CDR3 nucleotide sequence: TGTGCCAGCAGTGACGGTCGAGCGGGAGACTACAATGAGCAGTTCTTC. This gives the protein CASSDGRAGDYNEQFF.

This clonotype was observed a single time. One end of the junction is discordant with germline, which a read error may explain. The chain is built from TRBV6-1 and TRBJ2-7; 10 bases are a match to TRBD2. This CDR3 comprises 16 residues. The germline V gene has CDR1 MNHNS and CDR2 SASEGT. The CDR3 coding sequence is TGTGCCAGCAGTGACCGAGCGGGAGGGGACTCCTGCGAGCAGTACTTC. Translated, it gives CASSDRAGGDSCEQYF.

Only a few counts were recorded for this clonotype. A far larger clone is one base from this, pointing to a likely read error. The chain combines TRBV6-4 with TRBJ1-2; 9 nucleotides match TRBD1. CDR3 size: 18 residues. The germline V gene has CDR1 MRHNA and CDR2 SNTAGT. The CDR3 sequence: CASSYSWGTGSINYGYTF. CDR3 DNA sequence: TGTGCCAGCAGTTACTCGTGGGGGACAGGGAGCATTAACTATGGCTACACCTTC.

This clonotype is medium-sized in the sample. The genes are TRBV28 and TRBJ2-7, with 10 bases matching TRBD1. This CDR3 spans 13 amino acids. Germline loops: CDR1 MDHEN, CDR2 SYDVKM. Trimming took 3 bases from V and 5 from J; bases not matched to a gene: 1. CDR3 residues: CASSFGQGDEQYF. DNA for the CDR3: TGTGCCAGCAGTTTCGGACAGGGGGACGAGCAGTACTTC.

This chain joins TRBV28 and TRBJ1-1; TRBD1 is a possible D gene (6 bases). The ends were cut back, 6 bases at V and 11 bases at J, with 25 bases in the middle. Germline assignment: CDR1 MDHEN and CDR2 SYDVKM. There are 15 residues in the CDR3. DNA for the CDR3: TGTGCCAGCAGACTTAGGGGGGGGGTGGGTCGCGTGGCTTTCTTT. Its protein is CASRLRGGVGRVAFF.

V is TRBV19 and J is TRBJ1-2; 7 nucleotides agree with TRBD1. CDR3 length equals 15 residues. V trimming: 5 bases; J trimming: 4 bases; junction bases outside the gene matches: 10. Germline assignment: CDR1 LNHDA and CDR2 SQIVND (reference sequence). CDR3 residues: CASSGWTGGLYGYTF. The CDR3 region has the DNA TGTGCCAGTAGTGGCTGGACAGGTGGACTCTATGGCTACACCTTC. The full variable domain, in which reference TRBV19 and TRBJ1-2 provide the parts outside the CDR3, is DGGITQSPKYLFRKEGQNVTLSCEQNLNHDAMYWYRQDPGQGLRLIYYSQIVNDFQKGDIAEGYSVSREKKESFPLTVTSAQKNPTAFYLCASSGWTGGLYGYTFGSGTRLTVV.

The V and J genes are TRBV28 and TRBJ2-1, with 9 bases matching TRBD2. Trimming took 5 bases from V and 14 from J; bases not matched to a gene: 13. CDR1 is MDHEN and CDR2 is SYDVKM in the germline V gene. This CDR3 is 14 amino acids long. This CDR3 is CASSLIGRGGREFF. DNA for the CDR3: TGTGCCAGCAGTCTTATTGGGCGGGGGGGCCGTGAGTTCTTC.

The chain uses TRBV30 and TRBJ1-1, with TRBD1 identical over 7 bases. V lost 3 bases, J lost 3 bases, and 10 bases stayed unmatched. CDR3 length: 15 amino acids. The germline CDR1 and CDR2 sequences are GTSNPN and SVGIG (reference sequence). CDR3 loop: CAWSPNRGRYTEAFF. CDR3 DNA sequence: TGTGCCTGGAGCCCAAACAGGGGTAGATACACTGAAGCTTTCTTT. Combining the CDR3 with reference TRBV30 and TRBJ1-1 gives the whole variable domain SQTIHQWPATLVQPVGSPLSLECTVEGTSNPNLYWYRQAAGRGLQLLFYSVGIGQISSEVPQNLSASRPQDRQFILSSKKLLLSDSGFYLCAWSPNRGRYTEAFFGQGTRLTVV.

This rearrangement joins TRBV27 to TRBJ1-6; D is possibly TRBD1 (5 bases). V was shortened by 5 bases and J by 0 bases, with 14 bases between the two germline ends. Looked up from germline, CDR1 is MNHEY and CDR2 is SMNVEV (reference sequence). CDR3 length: 17 amino acids. This chain's CDR3 is CASSVKPGGSYNSPLHF. The CDR3, as DNA: TGTGCCAGCAGTGTCAAGCCCGGGGGCTCCTATAATTCACCCCTCCACTTT.